This T cell receptor (beta chain) was recovered during a study of identical twins. This clonotype was seen many times. Its antigen is currently unknown. Each CDR3 protein is one row after TCRdb ran MiXCR on the 5' RACE reads. The table has 400,000 to 600,000 distinct CDR3 sequences, about 20% seen once. The germline CDR1 and CDR2 sequences are LGHDT and YNNKEL (reference sequence). The ends lost 4 bases at V and 4 bases at J; junction bases unmatched: 6. The CDR3 covers 15 residues. Whole-study results and caveats: Conclusions relied on cross-sectional statistical analysis, not following the same donors.

The same specimen was also included in a second study, on yellow fever vaccine responses in identical twins.

The sequence came from a woman aged 18 to 35 in good health. The specimen sequenced was CD4+ T cells sorted from blood. The rearrangement joins TRBV3-1 to TRBJ2-2; 7 bases are shared with TRBD1. CDR3 sequence reads: CASSPTTGITGELFF. The CDR3 nucleotides are TGTGCCAGCAGCCCTACGACAGGGATCACCGGGGAGCTGTTTTTT.